These 6 T cell receptor beta chains were all obtained from the same sample, sequenced in a study of cytomegalovirus exposure and HLA in healthy donors (dated by TCRdb to the late 2010s). The library was made by the immunoSEQ multiplex PCR assay. For the multiplex PCR, a mixture combining 60 forward primers for TCR Vbeta segments and 13 reverse primers for TCR Jbeta segments was used. What TCRdb holds here is the immuneACCESS table cut down to in-frame rearrangements. Part of the clones is not present; checked against another copy, under half of the missing clones reflect an unresolved V gene, and the others are unexplained. This sample gives approximately 100,000 clones in total; approximately 64% of them show up just once. The ten largest account for less than 3.5% of the sample. The sample consisted of PBMCs. Receptors originate from a woman aged 45-60 years in good health and CMV-seronegative.

The chain joins TRBV29-1 to TRBJ1-2; TRBD1 matches at 8 bases. The CDR3 consists of 15 residues. J lost 5 bases, V lost 3 bases, and 11 bases had no gene match. Per germline, CDR1 SQVTM and CDR2 ANQGSEA. The CDR3 DNA follows: TGCAGCGTTGATCCCGGTGGACAGGGTGGGTATGGCTACACCTTC. As protein: CSVDPGGQGGYGYTF. The whole variable domain, filled in from reference TRBV29-1 and TRBJ1-2, reads SAVISQKPSRDICQRGTSLTIQCQVDSQVTMMFWYRQQPGQSLTLIATANQGSEATYESGFVIDKFPISRPNLTFSTLTVSNMSPEDSSIYLCSVDPGGQGGYGYTFGSGTRLTVV.

The chain carries TRBV13 and TRBJ2-6; possible D gene TRBD2, 5 bases. Germline V gene sequence: CDR1 PRHDT, CDR2 FYEKMQ (reference sequence). CDR3 size: 15 residues. V lost 5 bases and J 2 bases, leaving 10 bases between the germline ends. The CDR3 loop is CASSPSGAGANVLTF. The CDR3 nucleotides are TGTGCCAGCAGCCCGTCCGGGGCTGGGGCCAACGTCCTGACTTTC. Together with reference TRBV13 and TRBJ2-6, the CDR3 gives the full variable domain: AAGVIQSPRHLIKEKRETATLKCYPIPRHDTVYWYQQGPGQDPQFLISFYEKMQSDKGSIPDRFSAQQFSDYHSELNMSSLELGDSALYFCASSPSGAGANVLTFGAGSRLTVL.

V usage is TRBV10-3 and J usage is TRBJ2-7, with TRBD1 matching over 8 bases. V lost 6 bases to trimming and J lost 3 bases; unmatched junction nucleotides: 7. In germline, CDR1 is ENHRY, CDR2 SYGVKD. The CDR3 runs to 14 residues. The CDR3, as DNA: TGTGCCATCAGAGATCAGGGGGCCGGCTACGAGCAGTACTTC. Its translation: CAIRDQGAGYEQYF.

The V gene is TRBV7-6, the J gene TRBJ2-1; TRBD2 aligns across 12 bases. The germline CDR1 and CDR2 sequences are SGHVS and FNYEAQ. Trimming removed 2 bases from V and 6 bases from J; junction bases left unmatched: 2. There are 15 residues in the CDR3. CDR3 bases: TGTGCCAGCAGCTTAATGACTAGCGGGGGCAATGAGCAGTTCTTC. Translation gives CASSLMTSGGNEQFF.

The chain employs TRBV4-1 and TRBJ2-1; tentatively, D is TRBD2 (6 bases). Deletions cut 1 base from V and 5 bases from J, with 15 bases between. CDR3 size: 16 residues. Germline V gene sequence: CDR1 MGHRA, CDR2 YSYEKL. The CDR3 protein is CASSQGPGTSHNEQFF. The CDR3 DNA reads TGCGCCAGCAGCCAAGGTCCCGGGACTTCTCACAATGAGCAGTTCTTC.

This sequence joins TRBV6-5 and TRBJ1-1; 7 bases fit TRBD1. After removal of 2 bases from V and 7 bases from J, the junction contained 7 bases not matched to a gene. Per germline, CDR1 MNHEY and CDR2 SVGAGI. This CDR3 region has 14 residues. The CDR3 loop is CASSYPDRVGEAFF. The DNA for the CDR3 is TGTGCCAGCAGTTACCCCGACAGGGTAGGTGAAGCTTTCTTT.